The rows below give T cell receptor beta chains drawn from one sample of a study of cytomegalovirus exposure and HLA in healthy donors. Profiling relied on immunoSEQ multiplex PCR, and the TCRdb table lists in-frame clones only, not all of them. Among about 190,000 clones, 84% were seen once, and the ten largest hold 0.26%. Source material: PBMCs. These receptors all stem from a boy younger than 18 in good health and CMV-seronegative. CDR3s leave out the opening cysteine and the closing phenylalanine or tryptophan. A D gene is named only where the DNA matches it firmly.

D gene: TRBD1
V gene: TRBV11-2
CDR3 protein: ASSIRLGDSNGYT

D gene: TRBD2
V gene: TRBV19
CDR3 protein: ASSILAGGQETQY

D gene: -
V gene: TRBV6-1
CDR3 protein: ASSDPQGIAYEQY

D gene: TRBD2
V gene: TRBV6-4
CDR3 protein: ASSARGGEDNEQF

D gene: -
V gene: TRBV30
CDR3 protein: AWKEEPNTGELF

D gene: -
V gene: TRBV9
CDR3 protein: ASSVGSQFSYEQY

D gene: TRBD2
V gene: TRBV6-1
CDR3 protein: ASSELAGGYEQY

D gene: -
V gene: TRBV7-2
CDR3 protein: ASSLARGSGANVLT

D gene: TRBD1
V gene: TRBV5-1
CDR3 protein: ASTLDRVETQY

D gene: TRBD2
V gene: TRBV9
CDR3 protein: ASSARLAASTDTQY

D gene: -
V gene: TRBV7-2
CDR3 protein: ASSLARLMQETQY

D gene: TRBD2
V gene: TRBV11-2
CDR3 protein: ASSLGLAGVGELF

D gene: -
V gene: TRBV10-3
CDR3 protein: ANGQGTETQY

D gene: TRBD2
V gene: TRBV11-2
CDR3 protein: ASSLILTSGSSPAETQY

D gene: TRBD1
V gene: TRBV5-1
CDR3 protein: ASSRTGGNEKLF

D gene: -
V gene: TRBV6-5
CDR3 protein: ASSPRQRSYNEQF

D gene: -
V gene: TRBV30
CDR3 protein: AWSVSYRGANTEAF

D gene: TRBD1
V gene: TRBV6-1
CDR3 protein: ASRVYLQGAEGYT

D gene: -
V gene: TRBV9
CDR3 protein: ASSLQGNQPQH

D gene: -
V gene: TRBV7-9
CDR3 protein: ASSPGGTGKLYGYT

D gene: -
V gene: TRBV28
CDR3 protein: ASSFVDTQETQY

D gene: -
V gene: TRBV6-1
CDR3 protein: ASSEAGTGSGYT